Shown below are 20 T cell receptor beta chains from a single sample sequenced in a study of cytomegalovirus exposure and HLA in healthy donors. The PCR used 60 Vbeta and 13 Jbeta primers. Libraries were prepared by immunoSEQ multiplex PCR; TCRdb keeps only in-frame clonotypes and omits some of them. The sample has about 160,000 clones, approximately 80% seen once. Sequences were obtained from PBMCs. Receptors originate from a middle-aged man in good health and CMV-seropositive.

CDR3 region: CASSSKLAVYNEQFF. In nucleotides, the CDR3 is TGTGCCAGCAGTTCCAAGCTAGCGGTCTACAATGAGCAGTTCTTC. This chain uses TRBV6-5 with TRBJ2-1, with 7 bases aligning to TRBD2. With 4 bases clipped from V and 3 bases from J, the junction kept 6 bases outside the gene matches. Germline assignment: CDR1 MNHEY and CDR2 SVGAGI. This CDR3 comprises 15 residues.

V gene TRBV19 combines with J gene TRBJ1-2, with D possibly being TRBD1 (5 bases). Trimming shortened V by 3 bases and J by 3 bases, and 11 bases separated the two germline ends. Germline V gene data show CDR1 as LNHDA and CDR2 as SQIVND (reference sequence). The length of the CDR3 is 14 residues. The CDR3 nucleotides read TGTGCCAGTAGTATCGCGGGGACCTACTATGGCTACACCTTC. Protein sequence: CASSIAGTYYGYTF.

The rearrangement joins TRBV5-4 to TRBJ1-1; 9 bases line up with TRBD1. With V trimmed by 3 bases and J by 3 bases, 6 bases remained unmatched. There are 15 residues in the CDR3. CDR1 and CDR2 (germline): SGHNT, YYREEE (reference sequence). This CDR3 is CASSSIRDRDTEAFF. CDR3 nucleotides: TGTGCCAGCAGCTCAATCCGGGACAGGGACACTGAAGCTTTCTTT.

The CDR3 coding sequence is TGTGCCAGCAGCGCTACTTACAGGGGGGATCAGCCCCAGCATTTT. It yields the protein CASSATYRGDQPQHF. The J gene is TRBJ1-5, the V gene TRBV6-1; 8 bases align to TRBD1. The CDR3 totals 15 residues. V lost 6 bases to trimming and J lost 5 bases; unmatched junction nucleotides: 9. CDR1 MNHNS and CDR2 SASEGT come from the germline V gene.

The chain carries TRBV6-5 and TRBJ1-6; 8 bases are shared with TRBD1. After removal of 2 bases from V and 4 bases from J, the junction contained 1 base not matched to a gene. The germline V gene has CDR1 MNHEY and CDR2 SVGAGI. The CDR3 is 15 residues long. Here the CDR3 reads CASSYDRGYNSPLHF. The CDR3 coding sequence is TGTGCCAGCAGTTACGACAGGGGTTATAATTCACCCCTCCACTTT.

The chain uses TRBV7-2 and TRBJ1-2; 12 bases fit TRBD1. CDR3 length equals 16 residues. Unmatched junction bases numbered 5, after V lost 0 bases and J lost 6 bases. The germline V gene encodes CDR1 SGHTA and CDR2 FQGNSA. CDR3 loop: CASSLAYGTGGNGYTF. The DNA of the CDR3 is TGTGCCAGCAGCTTAGCATATGGGACAGGGGGCAATGGCTACACCTTC. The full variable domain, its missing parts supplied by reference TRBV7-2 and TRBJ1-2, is GAGVSQSPSNKVTEKGKDVELRCDPISGHTALYWYRQSLGQGLEFLIYFQGNSAPDKSGLPSDRFSAERTGGSVSTLTIQRTQQEDSAVYLCASSLAYGTGGNGYTFGSGTRLTVV.

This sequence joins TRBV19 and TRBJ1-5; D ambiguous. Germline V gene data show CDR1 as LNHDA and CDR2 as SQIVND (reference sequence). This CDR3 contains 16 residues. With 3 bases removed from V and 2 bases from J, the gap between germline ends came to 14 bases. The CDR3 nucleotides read TGTGCCAGTAGTATTTACTTGCCCCCCCGCAATCAGCCCCAGCATTTT. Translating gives CASSIYLPPRNQPQHF.

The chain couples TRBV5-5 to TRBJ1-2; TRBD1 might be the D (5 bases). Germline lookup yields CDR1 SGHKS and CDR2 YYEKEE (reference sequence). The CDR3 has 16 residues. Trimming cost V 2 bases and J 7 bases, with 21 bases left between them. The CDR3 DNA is TGTGCCAGCAGCTTTGGGCTCCCAGCAGGGTTAAGTGGCTACACCTTC. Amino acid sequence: CASSFGLPAGLSGYTF.

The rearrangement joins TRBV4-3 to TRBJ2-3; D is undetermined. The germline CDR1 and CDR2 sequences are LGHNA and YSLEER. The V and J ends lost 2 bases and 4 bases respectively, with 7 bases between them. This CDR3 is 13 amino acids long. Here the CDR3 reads CASSQLGADTQYF. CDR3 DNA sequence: TGCGCCAGCAGCCAACTAGGAGCAGATACGCAGTATTTT.

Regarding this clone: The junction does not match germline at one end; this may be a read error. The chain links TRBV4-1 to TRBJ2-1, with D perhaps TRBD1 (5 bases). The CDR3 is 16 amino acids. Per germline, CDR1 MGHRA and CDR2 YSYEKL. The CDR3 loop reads CASSQNFQGYYDEQFF. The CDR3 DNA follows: TGCGCCAGCAGCCAAAACTTCCAGGGTTACTACGATGAGCAGTTCTTC.

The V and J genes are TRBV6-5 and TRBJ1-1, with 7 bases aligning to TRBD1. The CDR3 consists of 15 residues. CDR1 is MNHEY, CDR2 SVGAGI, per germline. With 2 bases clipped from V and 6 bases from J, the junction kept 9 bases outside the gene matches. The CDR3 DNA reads TGTGCCAGCAGTTACCGATCGACAGGGATGTCTGAAGCTTTCTTT. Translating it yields CASSYRSTGMSEAFF.

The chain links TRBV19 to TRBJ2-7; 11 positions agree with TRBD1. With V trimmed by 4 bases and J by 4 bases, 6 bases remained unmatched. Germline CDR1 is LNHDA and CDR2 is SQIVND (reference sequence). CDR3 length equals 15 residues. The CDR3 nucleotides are TGTGCCAGTAGTAAGGCGGACAGGGGGCTGTACGAGCAGTACTTC. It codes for CASSKADRGLYEQYF.

CDR3 sequence: CASSWDRISNQPQHF. CDR3 sequence (DNA): TGTGCCAGCAGTTGGGACAGAATTAGCAATCAGCCCCAGCATTTT. This chain links TRBV6-6 with TRBJ1-5; 7 bases are a match to TRBD1. The CDR3 covers 15 residues. V was clipped by 4 bases and J by 0 bases; unmatched bases: 3. Germline V gene data show CDR1 as MNHNY and CDR2 as SVGAGI (reference sequence).

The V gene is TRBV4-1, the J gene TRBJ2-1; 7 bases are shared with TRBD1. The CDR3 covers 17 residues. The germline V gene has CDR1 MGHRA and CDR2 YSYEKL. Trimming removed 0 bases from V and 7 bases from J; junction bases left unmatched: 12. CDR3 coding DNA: TGCGCCAGCAGCCAAGAAGGCCCTCAGACAGGGTTGAATGAGCAGTTCTTC. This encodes CASSQEGPQTGLNEQFF.

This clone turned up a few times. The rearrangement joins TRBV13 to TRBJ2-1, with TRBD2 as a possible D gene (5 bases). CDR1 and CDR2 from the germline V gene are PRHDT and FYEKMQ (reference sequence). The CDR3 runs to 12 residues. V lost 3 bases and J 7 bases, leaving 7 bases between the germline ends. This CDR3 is CASSLEVNEQFF. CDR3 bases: TGTGCCAGCAGCTTGGAGGTTAATGAGCAGTTCTTC.

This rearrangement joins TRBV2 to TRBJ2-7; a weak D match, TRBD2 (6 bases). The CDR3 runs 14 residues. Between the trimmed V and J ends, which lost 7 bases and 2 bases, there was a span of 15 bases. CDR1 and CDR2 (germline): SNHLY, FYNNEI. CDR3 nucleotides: TGTGCCAGCATGCGAGGGACTGATGCCTACGAGCAGTACTTC. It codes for CASMRGTDAYEQYF. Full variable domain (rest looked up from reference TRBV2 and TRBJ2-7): EPEVTQTPSHQVTQMGQEVILRCVPISNHLYFYWYRQILGQKVEFLVSFYNNEISEKSEIFDDQFSVERPDGSNFTLKIRSTKLEDSAMYFCASMRGTDAYEQYFGPGTRLTVT.

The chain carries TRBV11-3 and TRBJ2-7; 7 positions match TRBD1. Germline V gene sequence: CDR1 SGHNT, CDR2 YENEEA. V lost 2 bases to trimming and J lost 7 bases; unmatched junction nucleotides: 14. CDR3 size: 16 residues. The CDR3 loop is CASSLPESRGRGEQYF. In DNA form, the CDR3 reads TGTGCCAGCAGCTTACCAGAGAGCAGGGGGAGAGGGGAGCAGTACTTC.

Written as DNA, the CDR3 is TGTGCCAGCAGCGGCGTGACAGGGGGGCAAGAGACCCAGTACTTC. Translated: CASSGVTGGQETQYF. The J gene is TRBJ2-5, the V gene TRBV27, with 9 bases fitting TRBD1. The germline V gene has CDR1 MNHEY and CDR2 SMNVEV (reference sequence). V was pared by 6 bases and J by 2 bases, with 7 bases of the junction left unmatched. The CDR3 consists of 15 residues.

The CDR3 here is CASSLAAVETQYF. The CDR3 coding sequence is TGTGCCAGCAGTTTAGCCGCGGTAGAGACCCAGTACTTC. The gene calls are TRBV28 and TRBJ2-5; D gene uncertain. CDR1 is MDHEN, CDR2 SYDVKM, per germline. V dropped 2 bases and J dropped 4 bases, with 8 bases sitting between them. The CDR3 extends over 13 amino acids.

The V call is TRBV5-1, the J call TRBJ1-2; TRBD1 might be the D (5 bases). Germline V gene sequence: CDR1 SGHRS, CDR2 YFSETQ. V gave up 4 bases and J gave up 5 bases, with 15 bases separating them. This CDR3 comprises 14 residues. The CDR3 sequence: CASSVDRRSYGYTF. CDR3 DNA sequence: TGCGCCAGCAGCGTTGACAGACGGTCGTATGGCTACACCTTC. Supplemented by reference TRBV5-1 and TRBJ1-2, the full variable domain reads KAGVTQTPRYLIKTRGQQVTLSCSPISGHRSVSWYQQTPGQGLQFLFEYFSETQRNKGNFPGRFSGRQFSNSRSEMNVSTLELGDSALYLCASSVDRRSYGYTFGSGTRLTVV.